This T cell receptor (beta chain) was recovered during a study of CD8+CD57+ T cells in acquired aplastic anemia. Across the study: An average of 3.2 ug of DNA was obtained from sorted CD4+ and CD8+ cells. General study findings and limits: About 29 sequences, all CD8+ CDR3, were shared between patients and controls. Between the patient and control groups, CD8+ Simpson's diversity did not differ significantly.

For CDR3 and TCR beta VDJ profiling, genomic DNA was the template used. Using its own MiXCR run on the reads, TCRdb lists one record per CDR3 protein. The sample contains roughly 180,000 distinct CDR3 sequences, about half of which appear only once. V was pared by 0 bases and J by 1 base, with 15 bases between. The length of the CDR3 is 18 residues. Germline V gene lookup returns CDR1 MNHEY and CDR2 SVGEGT. Regarding this clonotype: The antigen remains unidentified.

This clonotype was obtained from a human donor in good health. The source material was sorted CD4+, CD8+, or CD8+CD57+ T cells (not recorded which) from PBMCs. The genes are TRBV6-2 or TRBV6-3 and TRBJ2-2; D is possibly TRBD2 (5 bases). CDR3 DNA sequence: TGTGCCAGCAGTTACTCCACTAAAACTAGAGAGAACACCGGGGAGCTGTTTTTT. Translating it yields CASSYSTKTRENTGELFF.